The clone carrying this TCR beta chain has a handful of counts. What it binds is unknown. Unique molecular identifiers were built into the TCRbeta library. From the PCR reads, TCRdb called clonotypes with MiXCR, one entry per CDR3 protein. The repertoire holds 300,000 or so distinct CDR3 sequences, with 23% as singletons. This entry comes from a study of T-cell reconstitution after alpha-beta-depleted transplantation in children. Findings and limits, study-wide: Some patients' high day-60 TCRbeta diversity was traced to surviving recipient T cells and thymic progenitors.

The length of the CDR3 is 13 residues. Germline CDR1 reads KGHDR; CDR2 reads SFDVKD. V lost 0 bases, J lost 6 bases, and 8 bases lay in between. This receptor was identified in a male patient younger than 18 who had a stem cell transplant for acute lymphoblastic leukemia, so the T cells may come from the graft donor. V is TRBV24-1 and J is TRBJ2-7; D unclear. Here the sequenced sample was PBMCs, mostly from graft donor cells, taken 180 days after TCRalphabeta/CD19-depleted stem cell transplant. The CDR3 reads CATSDLAAGEQYF. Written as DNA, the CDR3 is TGTGCCACCAGTGATTTGGCGGCAGGCGAGCAGTACTTC.